This T cell receptor beta chain was documented in a study of CD8+ T cells in alopecia areata. Study results and caveats: Normal scalp had lower clonality than lesional scalp, with alopecia totalis/universalis lesions showing this most strongly.

Specified treatment: oral pan-JAK inhibitor, 5-10 mg twice daily. Concerning this clone itself: What it binds is unknown.

Germline CDR1 and CDR2: LNHNV and YYDKDF (reference sequence). The CDR3 contains 16 residues. V shed 0 bases and J shed 2 bases, with 14 bases lying between them. It was cDNA, reverse transcribed from extracted RNA, that served as the sequencing template. Clones were read by immunoSEQ multiplex PCR, and TCRdb kept only the in-frame ones, dropping some. The table includes fewer than 250,000 clones, approximately 40% detected once. V and J are TRBV15 and TRBJ2-7; no clear D gene. Sequencing was performed on CD4+ T cells sorted from blood, taken at approximately week 36, from a patient treated with tofacitinib. The sequence was collected from a human donor with alopecia areata. The CDR3 region is CATSRDHTGSPYEQYF. CDR3 sequence (DNA): TGTGCCACCAGCAGAGATCATACGGGCAGCCCCTACGAGCAGTACTTC.